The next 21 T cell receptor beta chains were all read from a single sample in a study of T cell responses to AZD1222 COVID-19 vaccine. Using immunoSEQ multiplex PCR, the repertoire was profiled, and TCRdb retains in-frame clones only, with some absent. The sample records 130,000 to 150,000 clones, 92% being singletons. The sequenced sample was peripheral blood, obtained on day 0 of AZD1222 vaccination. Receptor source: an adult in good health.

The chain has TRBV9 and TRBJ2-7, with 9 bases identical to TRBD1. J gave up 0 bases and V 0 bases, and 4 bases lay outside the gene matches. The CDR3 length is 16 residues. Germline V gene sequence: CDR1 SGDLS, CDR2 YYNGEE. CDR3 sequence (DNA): TGTGCCAGCAGCGTAGGGGGGACAGGGAGCTCCTACGAGCAGTACTTC. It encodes CASSVGGTGSSYEQYF. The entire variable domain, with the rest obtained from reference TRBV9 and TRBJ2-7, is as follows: DSGVTQTPKHLITATGQRVTLRCSPRSGDLSVYWYQQSLDQGLQFLIQYYNGEERAKGNILERFSAQQFPDLHSELNLSSLELGDSALYFCASSVGGTGSSYEQYFGPGTRLTVT.

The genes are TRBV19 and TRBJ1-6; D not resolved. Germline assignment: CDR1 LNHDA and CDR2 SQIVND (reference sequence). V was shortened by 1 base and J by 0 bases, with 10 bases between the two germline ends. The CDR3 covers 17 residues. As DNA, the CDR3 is TGTGCCAGTAGTATAGGCGCAGGTAGCTCCTATAATTCACCCCTCCACTTT. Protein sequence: CASSIGAGSSYNSPLHF. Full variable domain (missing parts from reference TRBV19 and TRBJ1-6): DGGITQSPKYLFRKEGQNVTLSCEQNLNHDAMYWYRQDPGQGLRLIYYSQIVNDFQKGDIAEGYSVSREKKESFPLTVTSAQKNPTAFYLCASSIGAGSSYNSPLHFGNGTRLTVT.

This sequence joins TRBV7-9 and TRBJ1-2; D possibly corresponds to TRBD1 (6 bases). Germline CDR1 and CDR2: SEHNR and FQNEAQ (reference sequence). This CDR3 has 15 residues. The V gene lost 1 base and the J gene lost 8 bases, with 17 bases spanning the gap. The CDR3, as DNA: TGTGCCAGCAGCTTAGAGTCCAGGGGACATTTGGGCTACACCTTC. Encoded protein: CASSLESRGHLGYTF.

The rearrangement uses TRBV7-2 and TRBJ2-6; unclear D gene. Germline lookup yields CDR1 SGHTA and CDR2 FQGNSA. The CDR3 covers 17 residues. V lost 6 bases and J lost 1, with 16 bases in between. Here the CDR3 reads CASREPALTSGANVLTF. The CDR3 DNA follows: TGTGCCAGCAGAGAACCAGCCCTTACATCTGGGGCCAACGTCCTGACTTTC. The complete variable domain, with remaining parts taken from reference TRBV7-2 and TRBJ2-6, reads GAGVSQSPSNKVTEKGKDVELRCDPISGHTALYWYRQSLGQGLEFLIYFQGNSAPDKSGLPSDRFSAERTGGSVSTLTIQRTQQEDSAVYLCASREPALTSGANVLTFGAGSRLTVL.

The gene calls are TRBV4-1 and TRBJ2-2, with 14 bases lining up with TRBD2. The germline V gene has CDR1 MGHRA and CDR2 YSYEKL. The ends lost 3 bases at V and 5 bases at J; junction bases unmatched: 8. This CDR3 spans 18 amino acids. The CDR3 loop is CASSQGLAGARITGELFF. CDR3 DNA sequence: TGCGCCAGCAGCCAGGGACTAGCGGGGGCCAGGATAACCGGGGAGCTGTTTTTT.

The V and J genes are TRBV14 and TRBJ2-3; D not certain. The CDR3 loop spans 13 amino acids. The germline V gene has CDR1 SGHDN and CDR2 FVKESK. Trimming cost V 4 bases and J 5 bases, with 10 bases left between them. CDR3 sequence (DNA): TGTGCCAGCAGCCTCCAGGTTGGAGATACGCAGTATTTT. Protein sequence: CASSLQVGDTQYF.

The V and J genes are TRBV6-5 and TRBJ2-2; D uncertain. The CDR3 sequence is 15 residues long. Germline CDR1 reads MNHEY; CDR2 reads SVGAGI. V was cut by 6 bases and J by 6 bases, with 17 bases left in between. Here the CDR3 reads CASRNYLVMSGELFF. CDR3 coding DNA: TGTGCCAGCAGGAATTATCTGGTGATGTCCGGGGAGCTGTTTTTT.

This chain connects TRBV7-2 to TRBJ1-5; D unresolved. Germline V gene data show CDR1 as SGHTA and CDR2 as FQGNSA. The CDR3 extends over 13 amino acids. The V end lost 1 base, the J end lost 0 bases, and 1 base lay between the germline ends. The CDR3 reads CASSLDSNQPQHF. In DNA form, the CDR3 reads TGTGCCAGCAGCTTAGATAGCAATCAGCCCCAGCATTTT.

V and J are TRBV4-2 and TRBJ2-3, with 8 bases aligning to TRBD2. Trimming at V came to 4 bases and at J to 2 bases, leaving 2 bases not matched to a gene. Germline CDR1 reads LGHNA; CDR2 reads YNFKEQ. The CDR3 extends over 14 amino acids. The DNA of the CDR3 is TGTGCCAGCAGCCCGCGGGGGGACACAGATACGCAGTATTTT. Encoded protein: CASSPRGDTDTQYF.

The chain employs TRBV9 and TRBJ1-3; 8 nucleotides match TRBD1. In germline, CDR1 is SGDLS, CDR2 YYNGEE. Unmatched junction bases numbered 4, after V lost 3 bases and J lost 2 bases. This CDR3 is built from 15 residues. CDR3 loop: CASSDGQGAGNTIYF. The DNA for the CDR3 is TGTGCCAGCAGCGACGGACAGGGAGCTGGAAACACCATATATTTT. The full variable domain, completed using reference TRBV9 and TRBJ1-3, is DSGVTQTPKHLITATGQRVTLRCSPRSGDLSVYWYQQSLDQGLQFLIQYYNGEERAKGNILERFSAQQFPDLHSELNLSSLELGDSALYFCASSDGQGAGNTIYFGEGSWLTVV.

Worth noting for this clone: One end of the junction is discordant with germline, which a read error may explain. The CDR3 loop reads CASRGLNTEAFF. The DNA for the CDR3 is TGTGCAAGCAGGGGACTGAACACTGAAGCTTTCTTT. The J gene is TRBJ1-1, the V gene TRBV6-6; D may be TRBD1 (6 bases). The germline CDR1 and CDR2 sequences are MNHNY and SVGAGI (reference sequence). The CDR3 contains 12 residues.

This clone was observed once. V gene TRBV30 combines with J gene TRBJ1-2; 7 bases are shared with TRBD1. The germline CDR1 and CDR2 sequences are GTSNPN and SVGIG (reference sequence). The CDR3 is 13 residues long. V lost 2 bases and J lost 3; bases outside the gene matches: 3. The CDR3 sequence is CAWSTGTDYGYTF. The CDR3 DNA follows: TGTGCCTGGAGTACGGGGACAGACTATGGCTACACCTTC. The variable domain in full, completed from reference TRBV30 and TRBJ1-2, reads SQTIHQWPATLVQPVGSPLSLECTVEGTSNPNLYWYRQAAGRGLQLLFYSVGIGQISSEVPQNLSASRPQDRQFILSSKKLLLSDSGFYLCAWSTGTDYGYTFGSGTRLTVV.

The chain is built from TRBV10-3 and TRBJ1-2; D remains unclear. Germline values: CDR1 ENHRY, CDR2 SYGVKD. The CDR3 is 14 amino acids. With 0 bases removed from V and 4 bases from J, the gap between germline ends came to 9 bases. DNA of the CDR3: TGTGCCATCAGTGAGTCCCGGGAGCCCTATGGCTACACCTTC. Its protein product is CAISESREPYGYTF.

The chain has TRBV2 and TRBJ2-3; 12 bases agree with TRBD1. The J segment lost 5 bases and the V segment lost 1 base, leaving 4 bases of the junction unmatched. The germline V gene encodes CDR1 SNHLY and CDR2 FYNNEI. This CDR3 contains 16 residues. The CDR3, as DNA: TGTGCCAGCAGTGAAGGGGACAGGGGGCTCATAGATACGCAGTATTTT. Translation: CASSEGDRGLIDTQYF.

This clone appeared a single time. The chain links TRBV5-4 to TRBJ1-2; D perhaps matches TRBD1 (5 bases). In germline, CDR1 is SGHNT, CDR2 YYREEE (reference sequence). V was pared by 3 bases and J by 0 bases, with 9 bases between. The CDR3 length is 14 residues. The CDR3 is CASSSPGANYGYTF. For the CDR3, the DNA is TGTGCCAGCAGCTCCCCGGGGGCTAACTATGGCTACACCTTC. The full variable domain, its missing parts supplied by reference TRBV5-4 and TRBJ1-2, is ETGVTQSPTHLIKTRGQQVTLRCSSQSGHNTVSWYQQALGQGPQFIFQYYREEENGRGNFPPRFSGLQFPNYSSELNVNALELDDSALYLCASSSPGANYGYTFGSGTRLTVV.

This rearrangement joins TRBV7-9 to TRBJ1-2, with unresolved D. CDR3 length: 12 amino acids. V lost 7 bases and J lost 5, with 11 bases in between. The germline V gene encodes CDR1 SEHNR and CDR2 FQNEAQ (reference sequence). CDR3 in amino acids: CASTLGNYGYTF. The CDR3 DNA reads TGTGCCAGCACCCTGGGGAATTATGGCTACACCTTC. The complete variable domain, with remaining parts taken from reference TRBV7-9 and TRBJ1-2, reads DTGVSQNPRHKITKRGQNVTFRCDPISEHNRLYWYRQTLGQGPEFLTYFQNEAQLEKSRLLSDRFSAERPKGSFSTLEIQRTEQGDSAMYLCASTLGNYGYTFGSGTRLTVV.

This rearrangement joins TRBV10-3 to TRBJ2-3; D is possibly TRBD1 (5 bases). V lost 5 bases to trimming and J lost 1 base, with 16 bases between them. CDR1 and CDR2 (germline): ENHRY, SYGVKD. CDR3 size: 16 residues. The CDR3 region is CAISQGLGRGTDTQYF. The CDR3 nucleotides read TGTGCCATCAGTCAGGGTTTGGGTAGGGGCACAGATACGCAGTATTTT.

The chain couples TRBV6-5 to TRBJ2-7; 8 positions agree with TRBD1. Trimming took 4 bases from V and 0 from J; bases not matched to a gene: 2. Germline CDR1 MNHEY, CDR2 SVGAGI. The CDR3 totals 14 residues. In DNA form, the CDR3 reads TGTGCCAGCAGTTGGACAGGGCGCTCCTACGAGCAGTACTTC. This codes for CASSWTGRSYEQYF.

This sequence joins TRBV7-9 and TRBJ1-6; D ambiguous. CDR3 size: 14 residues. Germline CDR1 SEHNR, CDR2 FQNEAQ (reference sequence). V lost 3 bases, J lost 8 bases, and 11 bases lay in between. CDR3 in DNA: TGTGCCAGCAGCTTGTCCTTCGGGTATTCACCCCTCCACTTT. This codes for CASSLSFGYSPLHF.

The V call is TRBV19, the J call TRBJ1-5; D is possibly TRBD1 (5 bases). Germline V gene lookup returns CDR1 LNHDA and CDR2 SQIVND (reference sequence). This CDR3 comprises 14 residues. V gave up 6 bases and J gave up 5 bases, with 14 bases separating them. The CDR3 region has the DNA TGTGCCAGTAGGCCCGGGACCCGTGATCAGCCCCAGCATTTT. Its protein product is CASRPGTRDQPQHF.

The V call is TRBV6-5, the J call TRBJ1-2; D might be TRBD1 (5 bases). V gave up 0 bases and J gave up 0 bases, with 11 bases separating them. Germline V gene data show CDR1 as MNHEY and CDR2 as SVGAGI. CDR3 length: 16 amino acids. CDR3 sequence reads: CASSYSGTGANYGYTF. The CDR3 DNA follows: TGTGCCAGCAGTTACTCGGGGACGGGAGCTAACTATGGCTACACCTTC.